This entry features one TCR beta chain sequence. Germline lookup yields CDR1 SGDLS and CDR2 YYNGEE. J lost 9 bases, V lost 4 bases, and 10 bases had no gene match. The CDR3 loop spans 15 amino acids. The data originate from a study of blood T cell repertoires in COVID-19. Turning to the study itself: Acute and convalescent COVID-19 specimens originated in the United States, Italy and Spain. Sources were T cells, B-cell-depleted T cells, or PBMCs; the material itself was cDNA or gDNA.

Original handling: Reference gene primer amplification gave nucleated cell count estimates. The repertoire was sequenced with immunoSEQ multiplex PCR; TCRdb's copy has only in-frame clones and lacks some. V and J calls and clone size come straight from that table; D and trimming were deduced from the DNA. The sample shows about 35,000 clones, about 85% of them seen only once. This chain links TRBV9 with TRBJ2-3; 11 nucleotides align to TRBD2. This TCR came from a man between 60 and 75 years old with active or convalescent COVID-19. The sample consisted of peripheral blood. The CDR3 coding sequence is TGTGCCAGCAGCACCCTAGCGGGAGGTTCTACCACGCAGTATTTT. Translating it yields CASSTLAGGSTTQYF.